What follows are 17 T cell receptor beta chains derived from one specimen sequenced in a study of T cell changes during pregnancy in multiple sclerosis. TCRdb's table, derived via immunoSEQ multiplex PCR, lists solely in-frame clones and lacks some. The repertoire has tens of thousands of clones, approximately 94% of them found once; the top ten carry over 0.55%. The source material was CD4+ T cells from peripheral blood mononuclear cells, sampled in the third trimester of pregnancy. The receptors come from a female donor with multiple sclerosis, enrolled in a pregnancy study.

The rearrangement links TRBV7-8 to TRBJ2-3; 8 nucleotides line up with TRBD2. V lost 2 bases and J lost 0; bases outside the gene matches: 7. Germline CDR1 is SGHVS and CDR2 is FQNEAQ. The CDR3 length is 17 residues. This CDR3 reads CASSLRALAGSTDTQYF. The CDR3 coding sequence is TGTGCCAGCAGCTTAAGGGCATTAGCGGGAAGCACAGATACGCAGTATTTT.

The rearrangement joins TRBV6-4 to TRBJ2-3; the match to TRBD2 covers 12 bases. The V gene end was trimmed by 6 bases and the J gene end by 7 bases; junction bases not matched to a gene: 11. This CDR3 comprises 16 residues. Germline CDR1 MRHNA, CDR2 SNTAGT. CDR3 amino acids: CASSLSSGGASYTQYF. DNA for the CDR3: TGTGCCAGCAGCCTTTCTAGCGGGGGGGCCAGTTATACGCAGTATTTT.

The chain combines TRBV19 with TRBJ2-4; a weak D match, TRBD1 (6 bases). V was shortened by 7 bases and J by 0 bases, with 19 bases between the two germline ends. The CDR3 covers 17 residues. In germline, CDR1 is LNHDA, CDR2 SQIVND (reference sequence). The CDR3 DNA reads TGTGCCAGTACCCCACAGGGTTCATTTTCAGCCAAAAACATTCAGTACTTC. It encodes CASTPQGSFSAKNIQYF.

This chain uses TRBV6-5 with TRBJ2-7, with 9 bases aligning to TRBD1. The V gene's germline CDR1 is MNHEY and CDR2 SVGAGI. The J segment lost 2 bases and the V segment lost 2 bases, leaving 1 base of the junction unmatched. The CDR3 is 14 residues long. The DNA for the CDR3 is TGTGCCAGCAGTTACCGGGACAGGGCCTACGAGCAGTACTTC. Its translation is CASSYRDRAYEQYF.

This chain joins TRBV15 and TRBJ2-3; 10 nucleotides align to TRBD2. J lost 0 bases, V lost 5 bases, and 2 bases had no gene match. The CDR3 is 15 residues long. From germline, CDR1 is LNHNV and CDR2 YYDKDF (reference sequence). CDR3 protein: CATSSSGGSTDTQYF. CDR3 coding DNA: TGTGCCACCAGCTCTAGCGGGGGAAGCACAGATACGCAGTATTTT.

The CDR3 loop is CASSPGGSFNYEQYF. The CDR3 bases are TGTGCCAGCAGCCCCGGGGGGAGTTTCAACTACGAGCAGTACTTC. The chain recombines TRBV7-2 with TRBJ2-7; 7 bases map to TRBD2. This CDR3 contains 15 residues. Germline V lookup: CDR1 SGHTA, CDR2 FQGNSA. V shed 5 bases and J 3 bases; nucleotides not matched to a gene: 10.

The V call is TRBV19, the J call TRBJ1-5; TRBD1 is a possible D gene (5 bases). The CDR3 totals 18 residues. V dropped 6 bases and J dropped 2 bases, with 23 bases sitting between them. The germline V gene has CDR1 LNHDA and CDR2 SQIVND (reference sequence). CDR3 protein: CASRRGGATTLGNQPQHF. The CDR3 DNA reads as TGTGCCAGTAGAAGAGGAGGGGCCACGACTTTGGGCAATCAGCCCCAGCATTTT.

This chain joins TRBV30 and TRBJ1-2, with D uncertain. CDR3 length equals 14 residues. Per the germline V gene, CDR1 is GTSNPN and CDR2 is SVGIG (reference sequence). V lost 4 bases and J 4 bases, leaving 16 bases between the germline ends. CDR3 residues: CAWKPSGSRYGYTF. As DNA, the CDR3 is TGTGCCTGGAAGCCCTCGGGTTCCCGCTATGGCTACACCTTC.

V gene TRBV14 combines with J gene TRBJ2-3; the D is unclear. Germline lookup yields CDR1 SGHDN and CDR2 FVKESK. This CDR3 contains 14 residues. The V and J ends lost 1 base and 5 bases respectively, with 10 bases between them. This chain's CDR3 is CASSQGSLVDTQYF. The CDR3 region has the DNA TGTGCCAGCAGCCAAGGTTCTCTTGTAGATACGCAGTATTTT.

V usage is TRBV19 and J usage is TRBJ1-5, with D hard to call. The CDR3 extends over 17 amino acids. From germline, CDR1 is LNHDA and CDR2 SQIVND (reference sequence). V gave up 3 bases and J gave up 2 bases, with 17 bases separating them. CDR3 region: CASSMGAAPRGNQPQHF. Here the CDR3 DNA reads TGTGCCAGTAGTATGGGTGCGGCTCCACGGGGCAATCAGCCCCAGCATTTT.

V and J are TRBV30 and TRBJ2-2, with D possibly being TRBD1 (5 bases). The V end lost 4 bases, the J end lost 0 bases, and 9 bases lay between the germline ends. Per germline, CDR1 GTSNPN and CDR2 SVGIG (reference sequence). The CDR3 sequence is 14 residues long. This CDR3 is CAWMGPTNTGELFF. The CDR3 DNA sequence: TGTGCCTGGATGGGGCCGACGAACACCGGGGAGCTGTTTTTT.

This clone was seen once. The rearrangement joins TRBV19 to TRBJ2-7; 8 bases line up with TRBD2. Germline V gives CDR1 LNHDA, CDR2 SQIVND (reference sequence). The CDR3 runs 13 residues. V lost 3 bases, J lost 6 bases, and 4 bases stayed unmatched. The DNA of the CDR3 is TGTGCCAGTAGTATTCGGGAGGGGAGCGAGCAGTACTTC. Its protein is CASSIREGSEQYF.

This clone has just one count. V is TRBV6-5 and J is TRBJ2-7; 9 bases match TRBD1. Trimming cost V 8 bases and J 2 bases; bases outside gene matches: 4. There are 13 residues in the CDR3. Per the germline V gene, CDR1 is MNHEY and CDR2 is SVGAGI. The CDR3 nucleotides read TGTGCCAGCGGGACAGGGCCGACCTACGAGCAGTACTTC. Its translation: CASGTGPTYEQYF.

The chain is built from TRBV6-4 and TRBJ2-1; 11 bases align to TRBD2. Germline loops: CDR1 MRHNA, CDR2 SNTAGT. J lost 7 bases, V lost 6 bases, and 2 bases had no gene match. This CDR3 has 13 amino acids. The CDR3 nucleotides read TGTGCCAGCAGCAGGACTAGCGGGAATGAGCAGTTCTTC. Protein product: CASSRTSGNEQFF.

The rearrangement uses TRBV5-1 and TRBJ2-1, with 9 bases aligning to TRBD2. The CDR3 has 17 amino acids. Germline V lookup: CDR1 SGHRS, CDR2 YFSETQ. J was trimmed by 4 bases and V by 0 bases; bases with no gene match: 8. For the CDR3, the DNA is TGCGCCAGCAGCTTGGCAGCGGGAGGAAGGGTTTACAATGAGCAGTTCTTC. Its protein product is CASSLAAGGRVYNEQFF.

CDR3 sequence reads: CASSLVLTSGGYQETQYF. The CDR3, as DNA: TGTGCCAGCAGCTTAGTACTGACTAGCGGGGGATACCAAGAGACCCAGTACTTC. The V call is TRBV11-2, the J call TRBJ2-5; the match to TRBD2 covers 12 bases. The length of the CDR3 is 18 residues. V lost 1 base, J lost 0 bases, and 6 bases stayed unmatched. From germline, CDR1 is SGHAT and CDR2 FQNNGV.

CDR3 coding DNA: TGTGCCAGCAGCCAACTACAGGGGCTGGGCACTGAAGCTTTCTTT. This sequence encodes CASSQLQGLGTEAFF. The rearrangement links TRBV5-5 to TRBJ1-1; 7 bases are a match to TRBD1. Germline lookup yields CDR1 SGHKS and CDR2 YYEKEE (reference sequence). CDR3 length: 15 amino acids. Germline trimming cut 4 bases from V and 4 bases from J; bases unmatched to any gene: 10.